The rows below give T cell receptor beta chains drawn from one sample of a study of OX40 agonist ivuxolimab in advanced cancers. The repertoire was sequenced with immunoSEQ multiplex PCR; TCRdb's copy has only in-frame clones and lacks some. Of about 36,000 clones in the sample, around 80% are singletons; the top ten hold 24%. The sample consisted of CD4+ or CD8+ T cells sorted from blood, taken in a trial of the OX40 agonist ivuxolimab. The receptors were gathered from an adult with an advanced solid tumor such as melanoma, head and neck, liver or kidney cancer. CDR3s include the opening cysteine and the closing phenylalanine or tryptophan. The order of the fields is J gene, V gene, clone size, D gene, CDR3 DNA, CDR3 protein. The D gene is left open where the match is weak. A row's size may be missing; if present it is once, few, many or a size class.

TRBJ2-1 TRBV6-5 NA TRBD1 TGTGCCAGCAGCCCAGGGGGAACCTACAATGAGCAGTTCTTC CASSPGGTYNEQFF
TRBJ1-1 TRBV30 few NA TGTGCCTGGAGTGATTTAGGTCAGAGCGCGGCTGAAGCTTTCTTT CAWSDLGQSAAEAFF
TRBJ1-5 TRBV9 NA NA TGTGCCAGCAGCGAGACAGGCAGCGTTAATCAGCCCCAGCATTTT CASSETGSVNQPQHF
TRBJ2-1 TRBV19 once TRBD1 TGTGCCAGTCAGGACAGGGGCAGGAATGAGCAGTTCTTC CASQDRGRNEQFF
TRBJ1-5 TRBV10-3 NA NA TGTGCCAGCAGTGAAGATATTAGGGGTAACAATCAGCCCCAGCATTTT CASSEDIRGNNQPQHF
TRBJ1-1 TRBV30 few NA TGTGCCTGGAGACGGGGACTGAACACTGAAGCTTTCTTT CAWRRGLNTEAFF
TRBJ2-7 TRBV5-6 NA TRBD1 TGTGCCAGCAGCCCGGACAGGCGCTACGAGCAGTACTTC CASSPDRRYEQYF
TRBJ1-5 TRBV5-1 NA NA TGCGCCAGCAGCACCTTCTACGGTGCGGAGCCCCAGCATTTT CASSTFYGAEPQHF
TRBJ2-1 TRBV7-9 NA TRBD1 TGTGCCAGCAGCATTTACAGGGGGCTTTTGGTCAATGAGCAGTTCTTC CASSIYRGLLVNEQFF
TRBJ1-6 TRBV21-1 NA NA TGTGCCAGCAGCAAGGTCAGGGACCTTAGCTCCTATAATTCACCCCTCCACTTT CASSKVRDLSSYNSPLHF
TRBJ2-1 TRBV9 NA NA TGTGCCAGCAGCGCAAATGGGGTCTACAATGAGCAGTTCTTC CASSANGVYNEQFF
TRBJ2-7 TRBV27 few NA TGTGCCAGCAGTTTGCAGGGGCCTGGAGAGCAGTACTTC CASSLQGPGEQYF
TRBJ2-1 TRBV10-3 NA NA TGTGCCATCAGTCAAACAAACAATGAGCAGTTCTTC CAISQTNNEQFF
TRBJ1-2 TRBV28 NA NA TGTGCCAGCAGCCCGTTCGTTGGGACAAGAGCTAACTATGGCTACACCTTC CASSPFVGTRANYGYTF
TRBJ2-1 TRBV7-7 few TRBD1 TGTGCCAGCAGCCCGGGACAGACCCTCTCCTACAATGAGCAGTTCTTC CASSPGQTLSYNEQFF